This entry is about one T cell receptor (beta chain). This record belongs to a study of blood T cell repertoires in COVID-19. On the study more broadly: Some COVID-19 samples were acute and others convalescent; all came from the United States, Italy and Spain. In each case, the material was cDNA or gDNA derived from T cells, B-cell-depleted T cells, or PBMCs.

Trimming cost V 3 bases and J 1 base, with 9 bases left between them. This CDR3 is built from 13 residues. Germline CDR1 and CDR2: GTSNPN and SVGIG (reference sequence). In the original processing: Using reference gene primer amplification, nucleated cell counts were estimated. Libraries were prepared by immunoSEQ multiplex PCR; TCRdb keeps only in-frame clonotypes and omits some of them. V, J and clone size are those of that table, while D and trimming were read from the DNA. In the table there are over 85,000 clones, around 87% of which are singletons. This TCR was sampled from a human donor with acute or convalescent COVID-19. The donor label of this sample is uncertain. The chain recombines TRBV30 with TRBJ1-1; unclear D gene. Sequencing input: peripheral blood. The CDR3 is CAWRRRQNTEAFF. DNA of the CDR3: TGTGCCTGGAGGAGACGACAGAACACTGAAGCTTTCTTT.